The 4 T cell receptor beta chains reported below all come from one sample, sequenced in a study of T cell responses to AZD1222 COVID-19 vaccine. The method was immunoSEQ multiplex PCR; TCRdb's version includes in-frame clones alone and lacks a portion of them. In the table there are approximately 180,000 clones, 90% of which are singletons. Sequencing was performed on peripheral blood, taken on day 0 of AZD1222 vaccination. Receptor source: an adult in good health.

The rearrangement uses TRBV5-1 and TRBJ2-1, with TRBD1 identical over 7 bases. This CDR3 is 15 amino acids long. Germline V gene lookup returns CDR1 SGHRS and CDR2 YFSETQ. V gave up 4 bases and J gave up 2 bases; unmatched junction bases: 6. The CDR3 loop is CASSQGDNTYNEQFF. The CDR3, as DNA: TGCGCCAGCAGCCAGGGGGACAACACCTACAATGAGCAGTTCTTC. Using reference TRBV5-1 and TRBJ2-1 for the parts outside the CDR3, the full variable domain is KAGVTQTPRYLIKTRGQQVTLSCSPISGHRSVSWYQQTPGQGLQFLFEYFSETQRNKGNFPGRFSGRQFSNSRSEMNVSTLELGDSALYLCASSQGDNTYNEQFFGPGTRLTVL.

The rearrangement joins TRBV10-2 to TRBJ2-1; unclear D gene. This CDR3 comprises 15 residues. Looked up from germline, CDR1 is WSHSY and CDR2 is SAAADI. V was pared by 4 bases and J by 6 bases, with 16 bases between. In DNA, the CDR3 is TGCGCCAGCAGTGCTACGACACGGAGTATCAATGAGCAGTTCTTC. It encodes CASSATTRSINEQFF.

The J gene is TRBJ1-6, the V gene TRBV2, with D possibly TRBD1 on 5 matching bases. CDR1 is SNHLY, CDR2 FYNNEI, per germline. V was shortened by 8 bases and J by 5 bases, with 16 bases between the two germline ends. The CDR3 length is 15 residues. CDR3 loop: CASHSAGKDNSPLHF. CDR3 bases: TGTGCCAGCCACTCGGCAGGGAAAGATAATTCACCCCTCCACTTT. Full variable domain (outside the CDR3, taken from reference TRBV2 and TRBJ1-6): EPEVTQTPSHQVTQMGQEVILRCVPISNHLYFYWYRQILGQKVEFLVSFYNNEISEKSEIFDDQFSVERPDGSNFTLKIRSTKLEDSAMYFCASHSAGKDNSPLHFGNGTRLTVT.

Written as DNA, the CDR3 is TGTGCCACCAGCAGGGCCGGGACAGGGAGGAGCGAGCAGTACTTC. This gives the protein CATSRAGTGRSEQYF. The chain carries TRBV15 and TRBJ2-7, with TRBD1 matching over 9 bases. The CDR3 has 15 residues. V gave up 3 bases and J gave up 6 bases; unmatched junction bases: 9. Germline V gene data show CDR1 as LNHNV and CDR2 as YYDKDF (reference sequence). Together with reference TRBV15 and TRBJ2-7, the CDR3 gives the full variable domain: DAMVIQNPRYQVTQFGKPVTLSCSQTLNHNVMYWYQQKSSQAPKLLFHYYDKDFNNEADTPDNFQSRRPNTSFCFLDIRSPGLGDTAMYLCATSRAGTGRSEQYFGPGTRLTVT.